This entry lists 17 T cell receptor beta chains sequenced from one sample in a study of control samples from healthy donors and cancer patients. The method was immunoSEQ multiplex PCR; TCRdb's version includes in-frame clones alone and lacks a portion of them. The table records some 41,000 clones, about 87% of them present only once. The sequencing input was PBMCs. These receptors were obtained from a woman aged 55-70 years with lung cancer.

This rearrangement joins TRBV6-1 to TRBJ2-1, with 9 bases aligning to TRBD1. The CDR3 length is 20 residues. Germline CDR1 reads MNHNS; CDR2 reads SASEGT. J was trimmed by 5 bases and V by 2 bases; bases with no gene match: 19. The DNA of the CDR3 is TGTGCCAGCAGTGAATATCTCCCGGGGATAGGCCGGACAGGGGACAATGAGCAGTTCTTC. Translated: CASSEYLPGIGRTGDNEQFF.

This chain connects TRBV12-3 or TRBV12-4 to TRBJ2-2; perhaps TRBD2 as D (5 bases). The CDR3 contains 11 residues. V dropped 2 bases and J dropped 13 bases, with 8 bases sitting between them. The CDR3 reads CASSLSGSLFF. The CDR3 nucleotides read TGTGCCAGCAGTTTAAGCGGTTCGCTGTTTTTT.

This chain joins TRBV12-5 and TRBJ2-5; the match to TRBD1 covers 8 bases. With V trimmed by 1 base and J by 12 bases, 4 bases remained unmatched. This CDR3 region has 12 residues. CDR1 LGHNT and CDR2 FRNRAP come from the germline V gene. The CDR3 spells CASGLGGQAEYF. For the CDR3, the DNA is TGTGCTAGTGGTTTGGGGGGACAGGCCGAGTACTTC.

This clone occurred once. V usage is TRBV7-9 and J usage is TRBJ2-1; 12 bases match TRBD2. Germline-derived CDR1 and CDR2 are SEHNR and FQNEAQ (reference sequence). The CDR3 consists of 15 residues. Trimming at V came to 5 bases and at J to 6 bases, leaving 5 bases not matched to a gene. This chain's CDR3 is CASSPSGRVLNEQFF. The CDR3 DNA sequence: TGTGCCAGCAGCCCTAGCGGGAGGGTACTCAATGAGCAGTTCTTC.

The chain couples TRBV6-1 to TRBJ1-5; D unresolved. Trimming left V 4 bases short and J 1 base short, with 14 bases between. The CDR3 consists of 16 residues. Germline CDR1 reads MNHNS; CDR2 reads SASEGT. CDR3 DNA: TGTGCCAGCAGTGGTAGGTACGCCTTGAGCAATCAGCCCCAGCATTTT. As protein: CASSGRYALSNQPQHF.

The chain combines TRBV12-3 or TRBV12-4 with TRBJ2-6; the D is unclear. The CDR3 extends over 13 amino acids. V lost 7 bases and J 2 bases, leaving 6 bases between the germline ends. In nucleotides, the CDR3 is TGTGCCAGCACCGCGGCTGGGGCCAACGTCCTGACTTTC. Residues: CASTAAGANVLTF.

The chain employs TRBV5-1 and TRBJ2-3; TRBD1 matches 8 bases. This CDR3 has 15 amino acids. J lost 2 bases, V lost 4 bases, and 6 bases had no gene match. Germline CDR1 is SGHRS and CDR2 is YFSETQ. CDR3 protein: CASSARTGNTDTQYF. CDR3 in DNA: TGCGCCAGCAGCGCTAGGACAGGGAACACAGATACGCAGTATTTT.

The gene calls are TRBV29-1 and TRBJ2-7; 10 bases agree with TRBD1. The CDR3 spans 16 residues. Trimming cost V 1 base and J 3 bases; bases outside gene matches: 9. Germline V gene sequence: CDR1 SQVTM, CDR2 ANQGSEA. The CDR3 is CSVEVSGTGVNYEQYF. The CDR3 nucleotides are TGCAGCGTTGAAGTCTCCGGGACAGGGGTTAACTACGAGCAGTACTTC.

Only one count was recorded for this clone. V and J are TRBV28 and TRBJ2-1; unclear D gene. The CDR3 runs to 14 residues. Germline V CDR1 and CDR2: MDHEN, SYDVKM. V was shortened by 3 bases and J by 7 bases, with 13 bases between the two germline ends. CDR3: CASSFLVSRNEQFF. The CDR3 DNA reads as TGTGCCAGCAGTTTTTTGGTATCAAGGAATGAGCAGTTCTTC.

This clone was seen only once. The chain links TRBV10-3 to TRBJ1-2; D might be TRBD1 (6 bases). V was clipped by 0 bases and J by 4 bases, with 12 bases between them. Looked up from germline, CDR1 is ENHRY and CDR2 is SYGVKD. This CDR3 comprises 15 residues. The CDR3 nucleotides are TGTGCCATCAGTGAGTCAGGACAGAATATCTATGGCTACACCTTC. Translated, it gives CAISESGQNIYGYTF.

The V gene is TRBV9, the J gene TRBJ1-1, with 9 bases fitting TRBD1. The CDR3 covers 14 residues. J was trimmed by 1 base and V by 5 bases; bases with no gene match: 3. Germline values: CDR1 SGDLS, CDR2 YYNGEE. Here the CDR3 reads CASRKGQGNTEAFF. CDR3 sequence (DNA): TGTGCCAGCAGGAAGGGACAGGGGAACACTGAAGCTTTCTTT. Together with reference TRBV9 and TRBJ1-1, the CDR3 gives the full variable domain: DSGVTQTPKHLITATGQRVTLRCSPRSGDLSVYWYQQSLDQGLQFLIQYYNGEERAKGNILERFSAQQFPDLHSELNLSSLELGDSALYFCASRKGQGNTEAFFGQGTRLTVV.

This chain links TRBV7-2 with TRBJ1-2, with unresolved D. Germline loops: CDR1 SGHTA, CDR2 FQGNSA. This CDR3 contains 13 residues. The V end lost 6 bases, the J end lost 8 bases, and 16 bases lay between the germline ends. The CDR3 region is CASSFPATRGYTF. In DNA, the CDR3 is TGTGCCAGCAGTTTTCCCGCTACGAGAGGCTACACCTTC. The full variable domain, in which reference TRBV7-2 and TRBJ1-2 provide the parts outside the CDR3, is GAGVSQSPSNKVTEKGKDVELRCDPISGHTALYWYRQSLGQGLEFLIYFQGNSAPDKSGLPSDRFSAERTGGSVSTLTIQRTQQEDSAVYLCASSFPATRGYTFGSGTRLTVV.

CDR3 in amino acids: CAIRGFTGSATEAFF. The CDR3 DNA reads TGTGCCATCAGAGGTTTCACAGGGTCTGCCACTGAAGCTTTCTTT. This chain joins TRBV10-3 and TRBJ1-1; D is perhaps TRBD1 (6 bases). This CDR3 contains 15 residues. Germline-derived CDR1 and CDR2 are ENHRY and SYGVKD. Trimming cost V 6 bases and J 4 bases, with 18 bases left between them.

A single count supports this clone. This sequence joins TRBV4-3 and TRBJ1-2, with D perhaps TRBD1 (5 bases). The CDR3 is made up of 13 amino acids. The germline gives CDR1 LGHNA, CDR2 YSLEER. The V end was cut by 0 bases, the J end by 8 bases, with 10 bases between. CDR3 in amino acids: CASSQERGEGYTF. CDR3 bases: TGCGCCAGCAGCCAAGAGAGGGGCGAGGGCTACACCTTC.

The chain joins TRBV7-3 to TRBJ2-1; unclear D gene. Germline V CDR1 and CDR2: SGHTA, FQGTGA. V shed 4 bases and J shed 2 bases, with 9 bases lying between them. This CDR3 contains 14 residues. The CDR3 sequence: CASSSGSAYNEQFF. The CDR3 nucleotides read TGTGCCAGCAGCTCCGGATCAGCCTACAATGAGCAGTTCTTC.

The chain links TRBV24-1 to TRBJ2-1, with 14 bases matching TRBD2. In germline, CDR1 is KGHDR, CDR2 SFDVKD. The CDR3 runs to 16 residues. The trim removed 6 bases at V and 7 bases at J, leaving 7 bases unmatched. The CDR3 spells CATSPQTSGRVNEQFF. The CDR3 DNA is TGTGCCACCAGTCCCCAGACTAGCGGGAGGGTAAATGAGCAGTTCTTC.

In DNA, the CDR3 is TGTGCCAGCAGTTTCGGTTGGGGGGGGCGAGAGACCCAGTACTTC. Encoded protein: CASSFGWGGRETQYF. The V gene is TRBV6-5, the J gene TRBJ2-5, with D possibly TRBD2 on 7 matching bases. Germline V lookup: CDR1 MNHEY, CDR2 SVGAGI. V was pared by 4 bases and J by 4 bases, with 16 bases between. The length of the CDR3 is 15 residues.